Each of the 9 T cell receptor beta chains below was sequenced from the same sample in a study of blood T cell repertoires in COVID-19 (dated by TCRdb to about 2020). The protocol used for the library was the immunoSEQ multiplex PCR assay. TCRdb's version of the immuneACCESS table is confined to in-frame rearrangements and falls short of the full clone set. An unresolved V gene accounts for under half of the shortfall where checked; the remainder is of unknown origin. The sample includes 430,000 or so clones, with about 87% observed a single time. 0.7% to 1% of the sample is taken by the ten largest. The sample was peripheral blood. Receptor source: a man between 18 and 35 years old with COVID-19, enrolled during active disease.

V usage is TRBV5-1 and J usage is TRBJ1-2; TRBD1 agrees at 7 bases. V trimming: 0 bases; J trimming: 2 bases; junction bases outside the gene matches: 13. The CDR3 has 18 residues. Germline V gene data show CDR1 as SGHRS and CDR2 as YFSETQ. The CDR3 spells CASSLASGDRNLNYGYTF. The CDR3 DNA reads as TGCGCCAGCAGCTTGGCCAGTGGGGACAGAAACCTCAACTATGGCTACACCTTC. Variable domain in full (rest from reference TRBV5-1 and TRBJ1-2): KAGVTQTPRYLIKTRGQQVTLSCSPISGHRSVSWYQQTPGQGLQFLFEYFSETQRNKGNFPGRFSGRQFSNSRSEMNVSTLELGDSALYLCASSLASGDRNLNYGYTFGSGTRLTVV.

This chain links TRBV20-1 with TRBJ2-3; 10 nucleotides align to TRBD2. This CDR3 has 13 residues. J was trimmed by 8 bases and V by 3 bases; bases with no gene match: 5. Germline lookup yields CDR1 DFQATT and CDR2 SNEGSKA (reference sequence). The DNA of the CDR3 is TGCAGTGCTAGTAGCCTAGCGGGAGTTACGCAGTATTTT. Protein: CSASSLAGVTQYF.

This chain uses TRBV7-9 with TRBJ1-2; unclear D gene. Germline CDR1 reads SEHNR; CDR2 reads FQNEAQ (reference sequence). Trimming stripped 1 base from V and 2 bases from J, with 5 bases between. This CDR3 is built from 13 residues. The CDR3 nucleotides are TGTGCCAGCAGCTTAGGGGCGAACTATGGCTACACCTTC. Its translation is CASSLGANYGYTF.

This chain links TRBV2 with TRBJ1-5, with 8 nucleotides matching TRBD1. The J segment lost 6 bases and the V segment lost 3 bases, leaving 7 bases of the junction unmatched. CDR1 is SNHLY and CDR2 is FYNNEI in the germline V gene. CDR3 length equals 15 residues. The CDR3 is CASSEEGTGAQPQHF. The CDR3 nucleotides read TGTGCCAGCAGTGAGGAAGGGACAGGTGCTCAGCCCCAGCATTTT.

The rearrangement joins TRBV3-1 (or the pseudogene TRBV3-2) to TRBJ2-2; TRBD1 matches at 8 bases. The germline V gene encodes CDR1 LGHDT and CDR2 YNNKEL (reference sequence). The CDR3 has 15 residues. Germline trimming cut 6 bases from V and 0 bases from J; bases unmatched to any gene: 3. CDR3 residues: CASRPGQANTGELFF. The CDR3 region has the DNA TGTGCCAGCAGGCCGGGACAGGCGAACACCGGGGAGCTGTTTTTT.

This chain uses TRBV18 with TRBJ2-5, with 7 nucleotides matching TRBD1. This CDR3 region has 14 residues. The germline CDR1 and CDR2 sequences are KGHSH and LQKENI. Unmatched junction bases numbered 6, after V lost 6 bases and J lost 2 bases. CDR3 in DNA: TGTGCCAGCTCGAAACAGGGGCCACAAGAGACCCAGTACTTC. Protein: CASSKQGPQETQYF.

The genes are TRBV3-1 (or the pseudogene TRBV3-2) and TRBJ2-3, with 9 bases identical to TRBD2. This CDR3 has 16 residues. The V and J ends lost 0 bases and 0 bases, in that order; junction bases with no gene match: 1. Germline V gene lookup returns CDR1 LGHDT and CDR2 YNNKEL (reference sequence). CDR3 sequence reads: CASSQDLAGSTDTQYF. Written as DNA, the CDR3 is TGTGCCAGCAGCCAAGACCTAGCGGGGAGCACAGATACGCAGTATTTT.

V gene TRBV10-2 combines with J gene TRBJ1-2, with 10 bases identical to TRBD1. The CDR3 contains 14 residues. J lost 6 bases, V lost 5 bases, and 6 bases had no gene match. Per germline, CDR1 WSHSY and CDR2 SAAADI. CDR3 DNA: TGCGCCAGCAGTTTGCCGGGACAGGGGAATGGCTACACCTTC. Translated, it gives CASSLPGQGNGYTF.

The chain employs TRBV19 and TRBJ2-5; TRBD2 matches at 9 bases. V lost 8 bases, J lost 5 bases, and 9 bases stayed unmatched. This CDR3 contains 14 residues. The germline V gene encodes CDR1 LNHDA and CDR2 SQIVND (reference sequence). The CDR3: CASGGGRAVETQYF. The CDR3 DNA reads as TGTGCCAGTGGGGGCGGGAGGGCCGTGGAGACCCAGTACTTC.